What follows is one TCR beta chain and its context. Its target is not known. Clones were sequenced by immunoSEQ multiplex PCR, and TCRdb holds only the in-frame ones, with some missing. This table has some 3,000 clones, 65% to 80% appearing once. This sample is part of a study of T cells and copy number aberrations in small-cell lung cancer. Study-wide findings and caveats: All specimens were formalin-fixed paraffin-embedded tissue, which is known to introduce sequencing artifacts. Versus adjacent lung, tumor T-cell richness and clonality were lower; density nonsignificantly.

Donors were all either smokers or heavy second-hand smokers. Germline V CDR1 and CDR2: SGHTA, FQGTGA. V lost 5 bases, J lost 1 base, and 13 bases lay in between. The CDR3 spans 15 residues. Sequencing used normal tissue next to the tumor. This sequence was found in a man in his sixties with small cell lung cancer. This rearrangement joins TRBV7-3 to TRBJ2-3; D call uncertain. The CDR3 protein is CASSPGPRGTDTQYF. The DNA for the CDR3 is TGTGCCAGCAGCCCGGGCCCCCGGGGCACAGATACGCAGTATTTT. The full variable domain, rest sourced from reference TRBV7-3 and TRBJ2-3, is GAGVSQTPSNKVTEKGKYVELRCDPISGHTALYWYRQSLGQGPEFLIYFQGTGAADDSGLPNDRFFAVRPEGSVSTLKIQRTERGDSAVYLCASSPGPRGTDTQYFGPGTRLTVL.